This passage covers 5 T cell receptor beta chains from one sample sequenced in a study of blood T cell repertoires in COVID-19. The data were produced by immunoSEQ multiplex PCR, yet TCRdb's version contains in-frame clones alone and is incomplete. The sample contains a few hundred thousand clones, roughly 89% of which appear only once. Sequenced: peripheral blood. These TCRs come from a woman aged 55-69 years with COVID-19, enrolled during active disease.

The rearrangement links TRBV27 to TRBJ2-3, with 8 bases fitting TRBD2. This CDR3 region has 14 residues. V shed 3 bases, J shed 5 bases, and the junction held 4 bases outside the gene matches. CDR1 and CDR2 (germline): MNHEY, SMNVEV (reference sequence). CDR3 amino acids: CASSFGGGRDTQYF. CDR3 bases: TGTGCCAGCAGTTTTGGCGGGGGGAGAGATACGCAGTATTTT.

The CDR3 region has the DNA TGTGCTAGTGGCCAGGGGGTGAACACTGAAGCTTTCTTT. Translating gives CASGQGVNTEAFF. The chain carries TRBV12-5 and TRBJ1-1; 7 bases map to TRBD1. CDR3 length: 13 amino acids. The germline CDR1 and CDR2 sequences are LGHNT and FRNRAP. J was trimmed by 0 bases and V by 6 bases; bases with no gene match: 1.

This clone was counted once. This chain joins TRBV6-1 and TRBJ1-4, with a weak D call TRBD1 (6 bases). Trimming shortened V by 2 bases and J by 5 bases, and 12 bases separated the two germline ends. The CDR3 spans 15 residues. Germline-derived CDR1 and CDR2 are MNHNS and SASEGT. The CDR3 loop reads CASSELTGGNEKLFF. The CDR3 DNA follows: TGTGCCAGCAGTGAACTGACAGGTGGAAATGAAAAACTGTTTTTT.

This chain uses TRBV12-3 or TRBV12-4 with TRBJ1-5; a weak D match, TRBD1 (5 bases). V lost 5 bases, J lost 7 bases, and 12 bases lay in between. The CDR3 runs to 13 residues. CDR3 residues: CASSRGGKQPQHF. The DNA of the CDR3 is TGTGCCAGCAGTCGCGGGGGGAAGCAGCCCCAGCATTTT.

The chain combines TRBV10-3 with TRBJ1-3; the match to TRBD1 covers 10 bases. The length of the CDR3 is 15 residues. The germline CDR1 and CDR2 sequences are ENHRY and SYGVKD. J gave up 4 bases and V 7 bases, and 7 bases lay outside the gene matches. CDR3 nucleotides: TGTGCCATCAAGGGACAGGGGTCCTCCGGAAACACCATATATTTT. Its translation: CAIKGQGSSGNTIYF.